Listed below are T cell receptor beta chains from one sample, sequenced in a study of vaccination and CD4 T cells after COVID-19. These receptors lack a known antigen. A single record per CDR3 protein comes from TCRdb applying MiXCR to the PCR reads. The sample includes some 3,500 distinct CDR3 sequences, about a third of them seen just once. Sequenced material: CD4+ T cells from blood, cultured in vitro. The source is a human donor who had recovered from COVID-19. Each CDR3 is given with its conserved first and last residue.

j_gene | v_gene | CDR3aa
TRBJ2-2 | TRBV4-2 | CASSQERTSPGELFF
TRBJ2-5 | TRBV20-1 | CSASPFGGEETQYF
TRBJ2-7 | TRBV27 | CASRRDRGLYEQYF
TRBJ2-1 | TRBV5-1 | CASSLYLLSEQFF
TRBJ1-1 | TRBV5-1 | CASSLDSGGQERAFF
TRBJ2-1 | TRBV6-2/TRBV6-3 | CASRGERGGLNEQFF
TRBJ2-7 | TRBV2 | CASSQGYEQYF
TRBJ1-2 | TRBV30 | CAWRAPGQGLPYGYTF
TRBJ2-7 | TRBV12-3/TRBV12-4 | CASSPPGLAYEQYF
TRBJ1-3 | TRBV2 | CASRQQGNTIYF
TRBJ1-1 | TRBV5-1 | CASSLGGTLNTEAFF
TRBJ1-5 | TRBV19 | CASSRGDSNQPQHF
TRBJ1-2 | TRBV12-3/TRBV12-4 | CASTRRQGRDGYTF
TRBJ2-7 | TRBV20-1 | CSARLAGRYEQYF
TRBJ1-6 | TRBV30 | CAWSVGINSPLHF
TRBJ1-1 | TRBV2 | CASRAPGLDRTEAFF
TRBJ1-2 | TRBV12-3/TRBV12-4 | CASSRLLSGYGYTF
TRBJ2-5 | TRBV6-5 | CASSYAETQYF
TRBJ1-2 | TRBV7-9 | CASSSGTGQRYGYTF
TRBJ2-5 | TRBV6-1 | CASSLLAGVSGKTQYF
TRBJ1-1 | TRBV6-1 | CASSNYRVNTEAFF
TRBJ1-2 | TRBV2 | CASSDPTTSGYTF
TRBJ1-5 | TRBV6-1 | CASSRGVSNQPQHF
TRBJ2-7 | TRBV7-9 | CASSSGRTVRTYEQYF
TRBJ1-3 | TRBV5-1 | CASSLDRNTIYF
TRBJ1-1 | TRBV15 | CATSPLRDEAFF
TRBJ2-3 | TRBV7-9 | CASSLGGPSTDTQYF
TRBJ2-7 | TRBV3-1 | CASSSSYEQYF
TRBJ2-5 | TRBV11-1 | CASVAGRVGTQYF
TRBJ1-2 | TRBV19 | CASSSPGRGVDGYTF
TRBJ1-6 | TRBV6-1 | CASSDLVRVKVPLHF
TRBJ2-7 | TRBV12-3/TRBV12-4 | CASSAGRVYEQYF
TRBJ1-1 | TRBV30 | CAWSTGTTNTEAFF
TRBJ2-5 | TRBV2 | CASSVRQETQYF
TRBJ2-1 | TRBV20-1 | CSAQGTSGGPVLDNEQFF
TRBJ1-6 | TRBV30 | CAWSDEGYSPLHF
TRBJ1-5 | TRBV20-1 | CSARGRGGSGDQPQHF
TRBJ2-7 | TRBV18 | CASSRTVSSYEQYF
TRBJ2-3 | TRBV20-1 | CSAFSAGGLVTDTQYF
TRBJ1-6 | TRBV4-1 | CASSQVNRGTPNSPLHF
TRBJ2-3 | TRBV6-1 | CASSRDGDTQYF
TRBJ2-5 | TRBV9 | CASSGRGAGKQETQYF
TRBJ2-6 | TRBV7-2 | CASSGGLGSAGANVLTF
TRBJ2-7 | TRBV5-1 | CASSLVAGLSGSYEQYF
TRBJ2-5 | TRBV30 | CAWRHGQGAKTQYF
TRBJ1-1 | TRBV12-5 | CASVKQTPGNTEAFF
TRBJ1-6 | TRBV6-5 | CASSYSASGSPLHF
TRBJ2-7 | TRBV4-2 | CASSQDPDRDRGFYEQYF
TRBJ1-1 | TRBV7-9 | CASSTKKLTEAFF
TRBJ1-1 | TRBV27 | CASSPGQGRSNTEAFF
TRBJ1-1 | TRBV7-2 | CASSLYLEAFF
TRBJ2-1 | TRBV7-6 | CASSFSGGGRGDEQFF
TRBJ2-1 | TRBV10-3 | CAISDASGGAGDEQFF
TRBJ2-2 | TRBV19 | CASHRGGSGTGELFF
TRBJ2-3 | TRBV20-1 | CSASGLAHSQYF
TRBJ1-6 | TRBV12-3/TRBV12-4 | CASSLAGSYNSPLHF
TRBJ1-3 | TRBV14 | CASSQDRAARNTIYF